This TCR beta chain was captured by sequencing in a study of T-cell memory formation after mild COVID-19. TCRdb itself ran the 5' RACE reads through MiXCR, one entry per CDR3 protein. The sample lists 400,000 to 500,000 distinct CDR3 sequences; more than 15% were seen once. General study results and limits: From day 15 to 85, contracting clones were balanced between CD4 and CD8, whereas later expanders leaned toward CD4+. Second-wave clones reaching peak frequency on day 37 lacked confirmed SARS-CoV-2 specificity.

About this clonotype itself: Antigen specificity is unknown.

Germline-derived CDR1 and CDR2 are MNHEY and SVGAGI. The CDR3 loop spans 14 amino acids. The V gene lost 4 bases and the J gene lost 7 bases, with 14 bases spanning the gap. Input material: PBMCs or a T cell subset sorted from them (not recorded which). The receptor comes from a man aged 18 to 30 who had mild COVID-19 (a few samples of this study predate the infection). Cell type and time point are not known. The V gene is TRBV6-5, the J gene TRBJ1-5; D is possibly TRBD1 (6 bases). The CDR3 is CASSSIQGRQPQHF. For the CDR3, the DNA is TGTGCCAGCAGTTCTATTCAGGGGCGACAGCCCCAGCATTTT.